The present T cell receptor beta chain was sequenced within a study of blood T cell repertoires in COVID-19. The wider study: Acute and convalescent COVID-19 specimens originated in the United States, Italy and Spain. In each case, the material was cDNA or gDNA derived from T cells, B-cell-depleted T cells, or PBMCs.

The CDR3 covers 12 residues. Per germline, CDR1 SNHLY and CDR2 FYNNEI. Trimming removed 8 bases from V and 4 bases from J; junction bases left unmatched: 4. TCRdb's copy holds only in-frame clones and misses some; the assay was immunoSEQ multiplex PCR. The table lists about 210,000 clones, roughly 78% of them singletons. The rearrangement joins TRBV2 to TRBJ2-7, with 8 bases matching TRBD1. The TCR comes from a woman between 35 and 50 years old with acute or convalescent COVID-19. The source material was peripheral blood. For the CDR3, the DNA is TGTGCCAGCGTAACAGGGGGGTACGAGCAGTACTTC. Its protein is CASVTGGYEQYF.